A single sample gave rise to the 10 T cell receptor beta chains below, sequenced in a study of T cell changes during pregnancy in multiple sclerosis. Using immunoSEQ multiplex PCR, the repertoire was profiled, and TCRdb retains in-frame clones only, with some absent. The table lists about 43,000 clones, roughly nine tenths of them singletons. Sequenced here: peripheral blood, sampled in the second trimester of pregnancy. These receptors were obtained from a female donor in good health, enrolled as a control in a pregnancy study.

This sequence joins TRBV5-1 and TRBJ2-1, with TRBD1 matching over 9 bases. The germline gives CDR1 SGHRS, CDR2 YFSETQ. With 4 bases clipped from V and 5 bases from J, the junction kept 7 bases outside the gene matches. The CDR3 has 15 amino acids. CDR3 amino acids: CASSLSGTGHNEQFF. CDR3 in DNA: TGCGCCAGCAGCCTTTCCGGGACAGGGCACAATGAGCAGTTCTTC.

The chain couples TRBV5-4 to TRBJ2-7; 7 bases map to TRBD2. The CDR3 sequence is 16 residues long. V lost 5 bases, J lost 2 bases, and 13 bases stayed unmatched. Looked up from germline, CDR1 is SGHNT and CDR2 is YYREEE (reference sequence). The CDR3 coding sequence is TGTGCCAGCAGGCCCGGGGGGTCGGGAGCTACCTACGAGCAGTACTTC. Its translation is CASRPGGSGATYEQYF.

The CDR3 loop is CASSASGTGLVEQYF. The CDR3, as DNA: TGTGCCAGCAGTGCCTCCGGGACAGGGTTGGTCGAGCAGTACTTC. This chain uses TRBV27 with TRBJ2-7, with TRBD1 identical over 9 bases. The CDR3 is made up of 15 amino acids. Germline lookup yields CDR1 MNHEY and CDR2 SMNVEV (reference sequence). V lost 5 bases to trimming and J lost 6 bases; unmatched junction nucleotides: 11.

The chain has TRBV14 and TRBJ1-1, with a weak D call TRBD1 (6 bases). Germline V CDR1 and CDR2: SGHDN, FVKESK. The CDR3 consists of 15 residues. Trimming cost V 1 base and J 6 bases, with 15 bases left between them. The CDR3 is CASSQGRGAVAEAFF. The CDR3 region has the DNA TGTGCCAGCAGCCAAGGCAGGGGAGCGGTCGCTGAAGCTTTCTTT.

The rearrangement joins TRBV9 to TRBJ2-1; 9 bases match TRBD2. V lost 7 bases and J lost 5; bases outside the gene matches: 4. The CDR3 length is 13 residues. Per germline, CDR1 SGDLS and CDR2 YYNGEE. In nucleotides, the CDR3 is TGTGCCAGCCCGCTAGCGGGAAACAATGAGCAGTTCTTC. This gives the protein CASPLAGNNEQFF.

The rearrangement joins TRBV30 to TRBJ2-5; D might be TRBD1 (5 bases). V was cut by 0 bases and J by 5 bases, with 13 bases left in between. CDR3 length: 14 residues. Germline V gene sequence: CDR1 GTSNPN, CDR2 SVGIG (reference sequence). The CDR3 spells CAWSVLTGQETQYF. DNA of the CDR3: TGTGCCTGGAGTGTACTAACAGGCCAGGAGACCCAGTACTTC.

This chain joins TRBV7-8 and TRBJ2-5, with D perhaps matching TRBD1 (5 bases). The CDR3 runs to 14 residues. V was clipped by 6 bases and J by 3 bases, with 14 bases between them. Germline V gene lookup returns CDR1 SGHVS and CDR2 FQNEAQ. CDR3 sequence (DNA): TGTGCCAGCAGTCTCCAGACAGTAAAAGAGACCCAGTACTTC. Translation gives CASSLQTVKETQYF.

This chain joins TRBV7-6 and TRBJ2-7; 11 nucleotides line up with TRBD2. Trimming took 4 bases from V and 7 from J; bases not matched to a gene: 9. CDR1 SGHVS and CDR2 FNYEAQ come from the germline V gene. CDR3 size: 15 residues. CDR3 DNA: TGTGCCAGCAGCTCCTCCGGGACTAGCGGTGGAGAGCAGTACTTC. Translation gives CASSSSGTSGGEQYF.

V and J are TRBV19 and TRBJ1-1; D gene uncertain. CDR1 is LNHDA and CDR2 is SQIVND in the germline V gene (reference sequence). Deletions cut 3 bases from V and 1 base from J, with 6 bases between. The CDR3 covers 13 residues. Here the CDR3 reads CASSIPGNTEAFF. The CDR3 bases are TGTGCCAGTAGTATTCCGGGGAACACTGAAGCTTTCTTT.

This sequence joins TRBV13 and TRBJ2-3; D ambiguous. CDR1 and CDR2 from the germline V gene are PRHDT and FYEKMQ (reference sequence). V lost 7 bases, J lost 0 bases, and 5 bases lay in between. The CDR3 totals 12 residues. The CDR3 DNA is TGTGCCAGCACCGGGAGCACAGATACGCAGTATTTT. Amino acids: CASTGSTDTQYF.